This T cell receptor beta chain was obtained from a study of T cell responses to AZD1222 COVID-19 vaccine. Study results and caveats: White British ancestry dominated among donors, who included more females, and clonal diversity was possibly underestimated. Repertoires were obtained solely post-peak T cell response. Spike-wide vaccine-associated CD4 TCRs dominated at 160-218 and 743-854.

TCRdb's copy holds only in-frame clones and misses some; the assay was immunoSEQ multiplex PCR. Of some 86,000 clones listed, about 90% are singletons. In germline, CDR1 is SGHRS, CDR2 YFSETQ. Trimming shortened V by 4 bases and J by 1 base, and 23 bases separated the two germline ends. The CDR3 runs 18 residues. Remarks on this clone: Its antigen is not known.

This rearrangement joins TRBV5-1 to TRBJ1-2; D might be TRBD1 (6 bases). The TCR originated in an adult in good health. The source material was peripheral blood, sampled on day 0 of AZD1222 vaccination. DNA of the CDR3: TGCGCCAGCAGCCTGGAGGGTTTCCCAGGACAGAATAACTATGGCTACACCTTC. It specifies CASSLEGFPGQNNYGYTF. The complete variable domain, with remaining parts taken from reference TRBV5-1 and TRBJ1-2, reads KAGVTQTPRYLIKTRGQQVTLSCSPISGHRSVSWYQQTPGQGLQFLFEYFSETQRNKGNFPGRFSGRQFSNSRSEMNVSTLELGDSALYLCASSLEGFPGQNNYGYTFGSGTRLTVV.